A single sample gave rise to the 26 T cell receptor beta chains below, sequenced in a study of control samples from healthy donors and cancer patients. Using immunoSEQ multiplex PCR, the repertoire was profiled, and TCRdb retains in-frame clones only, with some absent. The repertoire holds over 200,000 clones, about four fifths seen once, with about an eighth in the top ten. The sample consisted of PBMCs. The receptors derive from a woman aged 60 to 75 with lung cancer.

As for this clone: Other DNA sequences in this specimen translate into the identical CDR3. This CDR3 is CASSLGGLAGAYEQYF. CDR3 nucleotides: TGTGCCAGCAGCTTGGGGGGACTAGCGGGAGCATACGAGCAGTACTTC. This chain connects TRBV5-4 to TRBJ2-7; TRBD2 matches at 14 bases. The CDR3 length is 16 residues. V was pared by 0 bases and J by 4 bases, with 3 bases of the junction left unmatched. Germline-derived CDR1 and CDR2 are SGHNT and YYREEE (reference sequence).

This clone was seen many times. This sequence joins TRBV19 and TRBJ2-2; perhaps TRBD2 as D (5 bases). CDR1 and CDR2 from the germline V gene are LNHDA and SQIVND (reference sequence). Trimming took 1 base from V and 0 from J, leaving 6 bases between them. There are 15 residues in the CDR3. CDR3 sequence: CASSIGTANTGELFF. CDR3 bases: TGTGCCAGTAGTATAGGGACTGCGAACACCGGGGAGCTGTTTTTT.

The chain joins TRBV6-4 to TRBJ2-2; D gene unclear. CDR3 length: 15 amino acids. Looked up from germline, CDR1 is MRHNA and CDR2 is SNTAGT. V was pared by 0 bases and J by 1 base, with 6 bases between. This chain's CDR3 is CASSDSHENTGELFF. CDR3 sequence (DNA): TGTGCCAGCAGTGACTCACACGAGAACACCGGGGAGCTGTTTTTT.

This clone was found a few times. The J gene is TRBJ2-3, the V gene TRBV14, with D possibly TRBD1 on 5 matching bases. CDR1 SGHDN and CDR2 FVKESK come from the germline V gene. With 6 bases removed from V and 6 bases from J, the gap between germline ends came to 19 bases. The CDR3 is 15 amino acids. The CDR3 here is CASSPPWGAKDTQYF. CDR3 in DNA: TGTGCCAGCAGTCCGCCTTGGGGCGCGAAGGATACGCAGTATTTT.

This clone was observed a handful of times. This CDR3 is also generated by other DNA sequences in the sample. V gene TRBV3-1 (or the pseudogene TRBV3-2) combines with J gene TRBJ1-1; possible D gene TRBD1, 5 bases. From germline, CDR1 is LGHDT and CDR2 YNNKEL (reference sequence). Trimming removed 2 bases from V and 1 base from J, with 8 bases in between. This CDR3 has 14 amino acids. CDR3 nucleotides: TGTGCCAGCAGCCAAACGGGGGGGAACACTGAAGCTTTCTTT. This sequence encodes CASSQTGGNTEAFF.

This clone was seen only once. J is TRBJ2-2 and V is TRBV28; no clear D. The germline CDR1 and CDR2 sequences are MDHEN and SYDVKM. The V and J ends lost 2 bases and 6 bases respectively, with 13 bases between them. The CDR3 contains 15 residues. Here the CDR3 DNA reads TGTGCCAGCAGTTTAGTGCTGCCTGTCGCCGGGGAGCTGTTTTTT. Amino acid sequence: CASSLVLPVAGELFF.

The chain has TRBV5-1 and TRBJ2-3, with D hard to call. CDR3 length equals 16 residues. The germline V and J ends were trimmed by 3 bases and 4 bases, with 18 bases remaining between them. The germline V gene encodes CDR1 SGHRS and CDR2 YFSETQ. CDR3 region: CASSSKITDRADTQYF. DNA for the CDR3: TGCGCCAGCAGCTCTAAGATTACCGACCGCGCAGATACGCAGTATTTT.

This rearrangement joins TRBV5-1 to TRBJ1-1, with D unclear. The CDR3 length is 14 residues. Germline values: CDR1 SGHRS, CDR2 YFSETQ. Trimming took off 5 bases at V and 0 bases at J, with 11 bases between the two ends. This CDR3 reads CASRSSEVNTEAFF. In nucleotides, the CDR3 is TGCGCCAGCAGATCTTCGGAGGTGAACACTGAAGCTTTCTTT.

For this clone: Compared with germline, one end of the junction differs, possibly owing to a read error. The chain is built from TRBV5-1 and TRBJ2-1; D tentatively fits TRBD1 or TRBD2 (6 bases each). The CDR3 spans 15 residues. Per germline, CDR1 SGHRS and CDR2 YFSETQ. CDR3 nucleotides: TGCGCCCGCAGCTTGGGCCGGGGGCGAAACAATGAGCAGTTCTTC. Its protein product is CARSLGRGRNNEQFF.

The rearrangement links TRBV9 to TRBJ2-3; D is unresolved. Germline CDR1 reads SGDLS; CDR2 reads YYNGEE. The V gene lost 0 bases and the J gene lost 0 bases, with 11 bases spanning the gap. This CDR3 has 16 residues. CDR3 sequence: CASSVAIGPSTDTQYF. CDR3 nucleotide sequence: TGTGCCAGCAGCGTAGCGATCGGCCCTAGCACAGATACGCAGTATTTT.

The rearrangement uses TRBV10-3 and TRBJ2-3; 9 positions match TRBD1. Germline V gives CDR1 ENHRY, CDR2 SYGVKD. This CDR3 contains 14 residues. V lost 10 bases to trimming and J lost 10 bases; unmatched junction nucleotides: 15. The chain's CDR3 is CATRPMGQGVAQYF. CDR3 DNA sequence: TGTGCCACCCGACCTATGGGACAGGGAGTGGCGCAGTATTTT.

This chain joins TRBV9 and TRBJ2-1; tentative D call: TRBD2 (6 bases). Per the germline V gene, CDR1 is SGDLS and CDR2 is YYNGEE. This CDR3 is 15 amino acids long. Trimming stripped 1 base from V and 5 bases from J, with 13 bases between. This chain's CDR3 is CASSVSLARDNEQFF. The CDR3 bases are TGTGCCAGCAGCGTATCTCTAGCGAGGGACAATGAGCAGTTCTTC.

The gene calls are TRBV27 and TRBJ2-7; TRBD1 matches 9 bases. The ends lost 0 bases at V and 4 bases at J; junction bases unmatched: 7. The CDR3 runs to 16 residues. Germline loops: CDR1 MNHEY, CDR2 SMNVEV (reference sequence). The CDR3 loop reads CASSLSTGTGRYEQYF. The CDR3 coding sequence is TGTGCCAGCAGTTTATCGACAGGGACAGGGCGGTACGAGCAGTACTTC.

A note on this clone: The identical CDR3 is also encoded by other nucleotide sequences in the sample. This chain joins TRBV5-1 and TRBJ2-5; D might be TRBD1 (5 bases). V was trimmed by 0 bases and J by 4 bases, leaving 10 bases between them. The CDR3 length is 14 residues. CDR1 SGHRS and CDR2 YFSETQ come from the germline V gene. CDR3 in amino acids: CASSLVGRAETQYF. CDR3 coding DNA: TGCGCCAGCAGCTTGGTGGGCAGGGCAGAGACCCAGTACTTC.

The CDR3 protein is CASKSTARAQHF. CDR3 DNA: TGTGCCAGCAAATCGACCGCTAGGGCCCAGCATTTT. J is TRBJ1-5 and V is TRBV28; D call uncertain. Germline V gives CDR1 MDHEN, CDR2 SYDVKM. This CDR3 is 12 amino acids long. Trimming took off 7 bases at V and 11 bases at J, with 15 bases between the two ends.

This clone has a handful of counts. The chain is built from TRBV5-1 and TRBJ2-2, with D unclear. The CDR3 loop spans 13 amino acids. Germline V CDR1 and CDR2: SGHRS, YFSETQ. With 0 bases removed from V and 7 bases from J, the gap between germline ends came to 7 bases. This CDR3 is CASSLDAYGELFF. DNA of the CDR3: TGCGCCAGCAGCTTGGACGCGTACGGGGAGCTGTTTTTT.

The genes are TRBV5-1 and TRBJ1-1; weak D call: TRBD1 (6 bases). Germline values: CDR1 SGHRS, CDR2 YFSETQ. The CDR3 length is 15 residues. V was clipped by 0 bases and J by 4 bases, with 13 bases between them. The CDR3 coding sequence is TGCGCCAGCAGCTTGGAGACAGGAGGGGTCACTGAAGCTTTCTTT. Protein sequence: CASSLETGGVTEAFF.

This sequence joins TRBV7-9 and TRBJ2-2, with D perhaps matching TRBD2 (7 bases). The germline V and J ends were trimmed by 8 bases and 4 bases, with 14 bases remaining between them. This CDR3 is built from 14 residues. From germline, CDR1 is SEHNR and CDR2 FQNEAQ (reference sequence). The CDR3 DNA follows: TGTGCCAGCCTCGCGGGGGCGGGCACCGGGGAGCTGTTTTTT. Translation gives CASLAGAGTGELFF.

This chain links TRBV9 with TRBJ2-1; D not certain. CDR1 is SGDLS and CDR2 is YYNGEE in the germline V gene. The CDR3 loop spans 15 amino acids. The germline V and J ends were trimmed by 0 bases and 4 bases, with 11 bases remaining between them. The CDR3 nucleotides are TGTGCCAGCAGCGTAGGTGACAATCCATACAATGAGCAGTTCTTC. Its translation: CASSVGDNPYNEQFF.

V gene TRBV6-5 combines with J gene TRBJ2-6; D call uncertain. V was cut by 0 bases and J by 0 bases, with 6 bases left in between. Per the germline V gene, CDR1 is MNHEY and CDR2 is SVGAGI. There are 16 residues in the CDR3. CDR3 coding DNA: TGTGCCAGCAGTTACTCCAGGATCTCTGGGGCCAACGTCCTGACTTTC. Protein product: CASSYSRISGANVLTF.

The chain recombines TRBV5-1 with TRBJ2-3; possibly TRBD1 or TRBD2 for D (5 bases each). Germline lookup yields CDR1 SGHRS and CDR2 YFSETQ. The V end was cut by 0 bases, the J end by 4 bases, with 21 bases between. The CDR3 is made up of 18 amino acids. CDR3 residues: CASSLGQPRGLPADTQYF. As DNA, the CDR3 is TGCGCCAGCAGCTTGGGGCAACCCCGGGGCCTTCCGGCAGATACGCAGTATTTT. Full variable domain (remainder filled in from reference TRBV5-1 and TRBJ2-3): KAGVTQTPRYLIKTRGQQVTLSCSPISGHRSVSWYQQTPGQGLQFLFEYFSETQRNKGNFPGRFSGRQFSNSRSEMNVSTLELGDSALYLCASSLGQPRGLPADTQYFGPGTRLTVL.

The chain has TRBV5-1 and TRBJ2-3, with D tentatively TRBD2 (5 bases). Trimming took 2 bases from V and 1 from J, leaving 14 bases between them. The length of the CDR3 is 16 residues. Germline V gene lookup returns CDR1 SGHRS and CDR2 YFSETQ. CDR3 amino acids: CASSLVGVGGTDTQYF. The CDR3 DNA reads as TGCGCCAGCAGCTTAGTGGGAGTAGGAGGCACAGATACGCAGTATTTT.

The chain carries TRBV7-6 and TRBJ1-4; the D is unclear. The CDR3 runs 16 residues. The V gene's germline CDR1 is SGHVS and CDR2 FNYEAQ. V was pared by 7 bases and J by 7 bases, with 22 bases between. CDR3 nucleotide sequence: TGTGCCAGCACCGATAAGCAGGCCTCGGTTAGTGAAAAACTGTTTTTT. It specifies CASTDKQASVSEKLFF.

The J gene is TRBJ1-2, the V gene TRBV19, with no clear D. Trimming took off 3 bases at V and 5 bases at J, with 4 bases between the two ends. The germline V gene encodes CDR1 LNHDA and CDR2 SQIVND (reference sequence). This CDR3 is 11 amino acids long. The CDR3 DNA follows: TGTGCCAGTAGTATTGGGTATGGCTACACCTTC. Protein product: CASSIGYGYTF.

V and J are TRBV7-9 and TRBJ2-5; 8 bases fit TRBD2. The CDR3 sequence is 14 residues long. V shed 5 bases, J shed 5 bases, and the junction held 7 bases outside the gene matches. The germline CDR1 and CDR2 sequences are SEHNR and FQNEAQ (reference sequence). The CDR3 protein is CASSPIAGRETQYF. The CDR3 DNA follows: TGTGCCAGCAGCCCCATAGCGGGAAGGGAGACCCAGTACTTC.

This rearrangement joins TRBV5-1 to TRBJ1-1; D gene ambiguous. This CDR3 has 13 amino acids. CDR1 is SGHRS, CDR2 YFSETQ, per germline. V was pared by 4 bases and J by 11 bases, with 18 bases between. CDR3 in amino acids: CASSLESGVPAFF. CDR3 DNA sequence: TGCGCCAGCAGCCTGGAAAGTGGGGTCCCGGCTTTCTTT.